This T cell receptor beta chain was identified during a study of blood T cell repertoires in COVID-19. The overall study: T cells, B-cell-depleted T cells, or PBMCs provided the cDNA or gDNA that served as material.

In the original workflow: Reference gene primer amplification gave nucleated cell count estimates. Profiled with immunoSEQ multiplex PCR; TCRdb holds only in-frame clones, not every one. The DNA was the basis for D and trimming; V, J and clone size are from that table. The data contain some 150,000 clones, 85% to 90% of them singletons. CDR1 and CDR2 (germline): SEHNR, FQNEAQ (reference sequence). V lost 2 bases, J lost 6 bases, and 9 bases stayed unmatched. The CDR3 totals 15 residues. The specimen was peripheral blood. The gene calls are TRBV7-9 and TRBJ1-1, with 7 bases fitting TRBD1. This clonotype was obtained from a woman aged 55-69 years with acute or convalescent COVID-19. The CDR3 loop reads CASSLPGTEIAEAFF. The CDR3 DNA reads TGTGCCAGCAGCTTACCCGGGACAGAGATCGCTGAAGCTTTCTTT.